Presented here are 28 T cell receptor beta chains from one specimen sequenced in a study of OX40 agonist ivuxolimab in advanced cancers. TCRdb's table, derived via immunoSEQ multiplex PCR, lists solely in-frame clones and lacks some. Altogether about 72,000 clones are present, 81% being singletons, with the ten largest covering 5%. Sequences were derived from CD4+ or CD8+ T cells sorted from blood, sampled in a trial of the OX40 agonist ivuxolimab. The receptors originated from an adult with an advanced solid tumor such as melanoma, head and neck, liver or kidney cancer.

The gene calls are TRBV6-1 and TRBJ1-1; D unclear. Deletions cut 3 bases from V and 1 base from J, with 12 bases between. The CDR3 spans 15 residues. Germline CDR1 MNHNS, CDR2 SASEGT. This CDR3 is CASSDPQRRNTEAFF. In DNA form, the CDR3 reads TGTGCCAGCAGTGACCCCCAAAGAAGGAACACTGAAGCTTTCTTT.

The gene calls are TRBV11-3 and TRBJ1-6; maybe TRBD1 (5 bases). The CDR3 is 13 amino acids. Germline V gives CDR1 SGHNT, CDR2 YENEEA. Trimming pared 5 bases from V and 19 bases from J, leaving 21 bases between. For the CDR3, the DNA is TGTGCCAGCAGCCTTCTTTCGGACACACCTATTCACTTT. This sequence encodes CASSLLSDTPIHF. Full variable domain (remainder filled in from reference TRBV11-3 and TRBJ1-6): EAGVVQSPRYKIIEKKQPVAFWCNPISGHNTLYWYLQNLGQGPELLIRYENEEAVDDSQLPKDRFSAERLKGVDSTLKIQPAELGDSAVYLCASSLLSDTPIHFGNGTRLTVT.

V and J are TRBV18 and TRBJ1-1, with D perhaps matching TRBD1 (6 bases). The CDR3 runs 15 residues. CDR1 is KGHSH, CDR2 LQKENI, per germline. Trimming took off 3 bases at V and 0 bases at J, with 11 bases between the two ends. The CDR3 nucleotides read TGTGCCAGCTCACCGCAGGGGCTTCTGAACACTGAAGCTTTCTTT. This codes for CASSPQGLLNTEAFF.

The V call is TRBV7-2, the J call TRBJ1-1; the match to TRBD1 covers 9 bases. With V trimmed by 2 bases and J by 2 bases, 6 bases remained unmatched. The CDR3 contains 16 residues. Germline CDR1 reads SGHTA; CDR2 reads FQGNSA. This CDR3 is CASSLSVDRGNTEAFF. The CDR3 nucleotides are TGTGCCAGCAGCTTATCGGTGGACAGGGGTAACACTGAAGCTTTCTTT.

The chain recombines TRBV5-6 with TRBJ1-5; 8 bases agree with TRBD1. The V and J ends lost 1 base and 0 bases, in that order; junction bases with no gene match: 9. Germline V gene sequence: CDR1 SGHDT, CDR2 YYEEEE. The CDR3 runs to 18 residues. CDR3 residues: CASSLYPPDRDSNQPQHF. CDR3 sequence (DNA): TGTGCCAGCAGCTTGTACCCGCCGGACAGGGATAGCAATCAGCCCCAGCATTTT.

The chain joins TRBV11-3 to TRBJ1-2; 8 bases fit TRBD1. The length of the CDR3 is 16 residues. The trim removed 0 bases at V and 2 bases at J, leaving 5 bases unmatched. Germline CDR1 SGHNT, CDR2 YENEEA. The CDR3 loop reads CASSLEGRQGNYGYTF. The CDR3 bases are TGTGCCAGCAGCTTAGAAGGTCGACAGGGGAACTATGGCTACACCTTC.

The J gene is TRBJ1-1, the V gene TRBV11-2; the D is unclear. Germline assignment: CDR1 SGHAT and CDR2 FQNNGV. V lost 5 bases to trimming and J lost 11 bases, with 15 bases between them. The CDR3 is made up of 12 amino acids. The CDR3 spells CASSDSGGAAFF. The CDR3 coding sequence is TGTGCCAGCAGCGATTCCGGAGGAGCTGCTTTCTTT.

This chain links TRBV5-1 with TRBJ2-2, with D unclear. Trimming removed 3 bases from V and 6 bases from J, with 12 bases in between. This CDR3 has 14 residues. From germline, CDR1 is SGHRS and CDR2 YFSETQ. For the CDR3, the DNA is TGCGCCAGCAGCTCCACAAACCCCCCCGGGGAGCTGTTTTTT. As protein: CASSSTNPPGELFF.

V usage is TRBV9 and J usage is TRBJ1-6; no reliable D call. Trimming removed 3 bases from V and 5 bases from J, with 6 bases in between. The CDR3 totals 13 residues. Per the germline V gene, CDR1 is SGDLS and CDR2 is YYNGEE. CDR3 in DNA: TGTGCCAGCAGCGAGCAGAATAATTCACCCCTCCACTTT. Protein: CASSEQNNSPLHF.

The CDR3 sequence is CSVASPGDNYGYTF. CDR3 nucleotide sequence: TGCAGCGTTGCGTCTCCTGGGGATAACTATGGCTACACCTTC. The chain is built from TRBV29-1 and TRBJ1-2; D unresolved. Germline V gene lookup returns CDR1 SQVTM and CDR2 ANQGSEA. Trimming left V 4 bases short and J 1 base short, with 13 bases between. This CDR3 comprises 14 residues.

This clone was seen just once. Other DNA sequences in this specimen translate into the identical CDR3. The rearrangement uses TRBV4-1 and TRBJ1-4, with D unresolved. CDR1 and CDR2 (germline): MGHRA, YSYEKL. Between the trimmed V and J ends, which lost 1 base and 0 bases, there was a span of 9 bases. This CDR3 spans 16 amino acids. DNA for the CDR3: TGCGCCAGCAGCCAAGGCACCGTTGCAACTAATGAAAAACTGTTTTTT. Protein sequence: CASSQGTVATNEKLFF.

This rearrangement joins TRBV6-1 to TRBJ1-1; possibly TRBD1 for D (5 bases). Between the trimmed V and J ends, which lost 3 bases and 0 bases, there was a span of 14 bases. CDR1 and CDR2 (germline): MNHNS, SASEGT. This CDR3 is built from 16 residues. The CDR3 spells CASSDRDPIMNTEAFF. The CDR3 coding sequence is TGTGCCAGCAGTGACAGGGATCCCATCATGAACACTGAAGCTTTCTTT.

As DNA, the CDR3 is TGTGCCAGCAGCCCCGGGACTAGCGGGGACCCGATTCGAGAGACCCAGTACTTC. The encoded protein is CASSPGTSGDPIRETQYF. The chain has TRBV11-3 and TRBJ2-5, with 13 bases that match TRBD2. This CDR3 spans 18 amino acids. The junction had 13 bases not matched to a gene; V was cut back by 5 bases and J by 4 bases. Germline CDR1 is SGHNT and CDR2 is YENEEA.

CDR3 in amino acids: CASSEGRTGMNTEAFF. CDR3 sequence (DNA): TGTGCCAGCAGTGAAGGACGGACAGGGATGAACACTGAAGCTTTCTTT. This chain links TRBV6-1 with TRBJ1-1, with 8 bases that match TRBD1. Germline CDR1 is MNHNS and CDR2 is SASEGT. The V gene end was trimmed by 1 base and the J gene end by 0 bases; junction bases not matched to a gene: 4. This CDR3 region has 16 residues.

CDR3 loop: CASKGTGGWWTEAFF. The CDR3 nucleotides read TGTGCCAGTAAGGGGACAGGGGGTTGGTGGACTGAAGCTTTCTTT. The chain joins TRBV19 to TRBJ1-1, with 11 nucleotides matching TRBD1. The germline gives CDR1 LNHDA, CDR2 SQIVND (reference sequence). CDR3 length equals 15 residues. V was clipped by 7 bases and J by 5 bases; unmatched bases: 9.

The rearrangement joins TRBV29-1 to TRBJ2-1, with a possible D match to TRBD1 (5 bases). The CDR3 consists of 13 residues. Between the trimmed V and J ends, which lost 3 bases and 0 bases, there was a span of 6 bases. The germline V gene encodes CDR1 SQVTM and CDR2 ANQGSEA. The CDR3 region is CSVDRASYNEQFF. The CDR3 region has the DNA TGCAGCGTTGACAGGGCCTCCTACAATGAGCAGTTCTTC.

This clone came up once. The CDR3, as DNA: TGCAGCGTTGATGTCTTTTCCACCGGGGAGCTGTTTTTT. Protein: CSVDVFSTGELFF. V is TRBV29-1 and J is TRBJ2-2; unclear D gene. The CDR3 sequence is 13 residues long. The germline V and J ends were trimmed by 3 bases and 4 bases, with 9 bases remaining between them. Germline-derived CDR1 and CDR2 are SQVTM and ANQGSEA.

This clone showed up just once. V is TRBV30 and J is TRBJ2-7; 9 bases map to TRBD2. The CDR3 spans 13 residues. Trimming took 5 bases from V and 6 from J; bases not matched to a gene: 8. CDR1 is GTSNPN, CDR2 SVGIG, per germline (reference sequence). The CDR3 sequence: CAWETGTSSEQYF. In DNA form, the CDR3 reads TGTGCCTGGGAAACCGGGACTAGCAGCGAGCAGTACTTC.

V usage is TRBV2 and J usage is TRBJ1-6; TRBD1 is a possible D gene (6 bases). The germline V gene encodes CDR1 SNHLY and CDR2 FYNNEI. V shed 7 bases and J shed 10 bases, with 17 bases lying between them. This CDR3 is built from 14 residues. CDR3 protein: CASTMDSIVSPLHF. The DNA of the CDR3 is TGTGCCAGCACTATGGACAGTATAGTATCACCCCTCCACTTT. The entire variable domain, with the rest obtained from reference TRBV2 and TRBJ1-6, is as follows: EPEVTQTPSHQVTQMGQEVILRCVPISNHLYFYWYRQILGQKVEFLVSFYNNEISEKSEIFDDQFSVERPDGSNFTLKIRSTKLEDSAMYFCASTMDSIVSPLHFGNGTRLTVT.

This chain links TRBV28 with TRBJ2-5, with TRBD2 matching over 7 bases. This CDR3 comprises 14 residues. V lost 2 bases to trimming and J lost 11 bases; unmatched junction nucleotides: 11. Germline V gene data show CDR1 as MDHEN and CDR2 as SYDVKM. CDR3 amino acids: CASSLAGVLREQYF. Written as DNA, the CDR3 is TGTGCCAGCAGTTTAGCGGGAGTCTTGAGGGAGCAGTACTTC.

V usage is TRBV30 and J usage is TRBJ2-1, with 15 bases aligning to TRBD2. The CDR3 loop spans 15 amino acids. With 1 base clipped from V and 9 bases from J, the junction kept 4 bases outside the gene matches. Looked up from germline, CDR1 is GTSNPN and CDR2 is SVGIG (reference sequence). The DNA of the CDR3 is TGTGCCTGGAGTGAGGGACTAGCGGGAGGTTTTGAGCAGTTCTTC. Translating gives CAWSEGLAGGFEQFF.

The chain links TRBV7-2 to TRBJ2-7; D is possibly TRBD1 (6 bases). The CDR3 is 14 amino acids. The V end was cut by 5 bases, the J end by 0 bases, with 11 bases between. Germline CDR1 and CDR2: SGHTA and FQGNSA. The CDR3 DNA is TGTGCCAGCAGCACGAGACAGGACTCCTACGAGCAGTACTTC. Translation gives CASSTRQDSYEQYF.

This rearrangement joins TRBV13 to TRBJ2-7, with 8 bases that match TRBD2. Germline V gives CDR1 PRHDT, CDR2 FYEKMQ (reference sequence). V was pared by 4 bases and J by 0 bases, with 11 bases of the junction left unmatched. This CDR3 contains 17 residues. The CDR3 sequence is CASSSDGLARSSYEQYF. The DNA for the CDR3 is TGTGCCAGCAGCTCGGACGGACTAGCACGTAGCTCCTACGAGCAGTACTTC.

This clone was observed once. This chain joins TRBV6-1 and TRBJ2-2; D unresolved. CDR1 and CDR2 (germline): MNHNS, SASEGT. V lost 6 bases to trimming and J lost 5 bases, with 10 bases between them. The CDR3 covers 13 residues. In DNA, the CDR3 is TGTGCCAGCAGGGTCCTGGGGACCGGGGAGCTGTTTTTT. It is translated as CASRVLGTGELFF.

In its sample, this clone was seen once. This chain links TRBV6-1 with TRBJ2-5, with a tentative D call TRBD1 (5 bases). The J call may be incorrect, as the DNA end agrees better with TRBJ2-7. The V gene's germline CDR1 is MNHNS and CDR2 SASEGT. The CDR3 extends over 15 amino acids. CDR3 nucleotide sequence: TGTGCCAGCAGTGGAAGACAGAGGAGCTCCTACGAGCAGTACTTC. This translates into CASSGRQRSSYEQYF.

CDR3: CASSLAVNEQFF. CDR3 nucleotides: TGTGCCAGCAGCTTAGCAGTAAATGAGCAGTTCTTC. The chain links TRBV11-2 to TRBJ2-1; D gene ambiguous. V lost 1 base to trimming and J lost 7 bases, with 5 bases between them. CDR1 and CDR2 (germline): SGHAT, FQNNGV. The CDR3 loop spans 12 amino acids. Full variable domain (rest looked up from reference TRBV11-2 and TRBJ2-1): EAGVAQSPRYKIIEKRQSVAFWCNPISGHATLYWYQQILGQGPKLLIQFQNNGVVDDSQLPKDRFSAERLKGVDSTLKIQPAKLEDSAVYLCASSLAVNEQFFGPGTRLTVL.

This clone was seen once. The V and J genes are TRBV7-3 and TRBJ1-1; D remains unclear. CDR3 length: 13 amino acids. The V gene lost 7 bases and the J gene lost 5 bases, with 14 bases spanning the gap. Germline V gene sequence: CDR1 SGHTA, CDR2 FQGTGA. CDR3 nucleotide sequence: TGTGCCAGCACCTCGGGCCATGGGACTGAAGCTTTCTTT. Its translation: CASTSGHGTEAFF.

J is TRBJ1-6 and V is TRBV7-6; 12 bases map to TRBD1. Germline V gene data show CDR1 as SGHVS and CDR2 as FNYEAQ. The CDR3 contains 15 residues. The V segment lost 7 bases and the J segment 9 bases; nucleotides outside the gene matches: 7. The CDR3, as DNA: TGTGCCAGCAAGCGAGGGACAGGGGGCCTTTCACCCCTCCACTTT. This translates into CASKRGTGGLSPLHF.